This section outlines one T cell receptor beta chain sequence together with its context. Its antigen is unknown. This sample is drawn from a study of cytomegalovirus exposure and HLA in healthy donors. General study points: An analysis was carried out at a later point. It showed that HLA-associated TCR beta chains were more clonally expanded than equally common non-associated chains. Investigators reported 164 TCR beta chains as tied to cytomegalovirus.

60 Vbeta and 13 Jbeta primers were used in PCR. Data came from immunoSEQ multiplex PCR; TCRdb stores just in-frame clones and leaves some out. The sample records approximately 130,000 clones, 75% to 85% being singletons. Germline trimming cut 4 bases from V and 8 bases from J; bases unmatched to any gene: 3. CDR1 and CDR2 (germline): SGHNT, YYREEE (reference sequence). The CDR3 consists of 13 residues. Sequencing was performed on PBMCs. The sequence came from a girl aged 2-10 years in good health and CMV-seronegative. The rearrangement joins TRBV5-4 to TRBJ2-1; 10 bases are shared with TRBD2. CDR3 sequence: CASSLTSGDEQFF. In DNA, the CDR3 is TGTGCCAGCAGCCTCACTAGCGGGGATGAGCAGTTCTTC.